One T cell receptor (beta chain) is described in this entry. This entry belongs to a study of cytomegalovirus exposure and HLA in healthy donors. V was pared by 7 bases and J by 0 bases, with 13 bases between. The germline V gene encodes CDR1 LNHDA and CDR2 SQIVND (reference sequence). The CDR3 runs to 15 residues. The PCR ran on 60 Vbeta and 13 Jbeta primers. Repertoires were generated with immunoSEQ multiplex PCR, while TCRdb's copy carries only in-frame clones and drops some. The sample yields approximately 69,000 clones, 70% to 75% seen once. The sequenced material came from PBMCs. This chain connects TRBV19 to TRBJ1-5, with D possibly TRBD1 on 6 matching bases. The sequence came from a woman in her 30s in good health and CMV-seropositive. The CDR3 coding sequence is TGTGCCAGTAAGACAGGCGCTTATAGCAATCAGCCCCAGCATTTT. This encodes CASKTGAYSNQPQHF.